Reported below is one TCR beta chain. The antigen is not known. This entry comes from a study of shared clonotypes between healthy human individuals. In the study overall: Three CD4 naive, three CD4 memory, two CD8 naive and one CD8 memory plate were used per donor.

Sequenced by immunoSEQ multiplex PCR; TCRdb stores in-frame clones only, minus some. The sample contains hundreds of thousands of clones, 90% to 95% of which appear only once. Study findings and constraints: Relative to clonotypes present in all four donors, those not shared had lower generation probabilities. Generally, naive subsets (rather than memory subsets) showed larger estimated richness.

The CDR3 loop spans 14 amino acids. The germline gives CDR1 MGHRA, CDR2 YSYEKL. CD45RO-negative, CCR7-selected cells formed the naive CD8 fraction, which excluded terminally differentiated effector memory CD45RA+ cells. V gene TRBV4-1 combines with J gene TRBJ2-5; D assignment may be TRBD1 or TRBD2 (5 bases each). The DNA end favors TRBJ2-7, so the J call may be wrong. The clonotype was recovered from a woman in her 30s in good health. Sequenced sample: naive CD8+ T cells sorted from blood. As DNA, the CDR3 is TGCGCCAGCAGCCGACCGGGACGATCCTACGAGCAGTACTTC. Translated, it gives CASSRPGRSYEQYF.